This T cell receptor beta chain was documented in a study of blood T cell repertoires in COVID-19. Looking at the study overall: The origin of the acute and convalescent COVID-19 samples was the United States, Italy and Spain. T cells, B-cell-depleted T cells, or PBMCs supplied cDNA or gDNA.

This clone was found once. The V gene's germline CDR1 is SGDLS and CDR2 YYNGEE. The CDR3 loop spans 15 amino acids. The V end was cut by 4 bases, the J end by 5 bases, with 18 bases between. In the original workflow: Amplification of reference gene primers provided the estimated nucleated cell counts. Libraries were prepared by immunoSEQ multiplex PCR; TCRdb keeps only in-frame clonotypes and omits some of them. V, J and clone size are those of that table, while D and trimming were read from the DNA. The table has 87,000 or so clones, about 86% seen once. Sequenced sample: peripheral blood. The TCR originated in a woman over 75 in a cohort sampled during active or convalescent COVID-19. The rearrangement uses TRBV9 and TRBJ2-5, with D maybe TRBD1 (5 bases). CDR3: CASSSSTGPGETQYF. The CDR3, as DNA: TGTGCCAGCAGCTCCAGTACAGGTCCTGGGGAGACCCAGTACTTC.